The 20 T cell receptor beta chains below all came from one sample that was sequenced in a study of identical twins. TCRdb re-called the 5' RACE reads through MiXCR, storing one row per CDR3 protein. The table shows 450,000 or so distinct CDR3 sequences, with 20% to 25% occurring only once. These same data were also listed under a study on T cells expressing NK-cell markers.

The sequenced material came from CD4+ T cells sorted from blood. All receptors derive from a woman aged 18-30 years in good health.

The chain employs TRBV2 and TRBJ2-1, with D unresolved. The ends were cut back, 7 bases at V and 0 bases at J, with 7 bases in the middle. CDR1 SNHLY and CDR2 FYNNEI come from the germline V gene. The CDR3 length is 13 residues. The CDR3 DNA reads TGTGCCAGCATGCTCCTCTCCTACAATGAGCAGTTCTTC. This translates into CASMLLSYNEQFF.

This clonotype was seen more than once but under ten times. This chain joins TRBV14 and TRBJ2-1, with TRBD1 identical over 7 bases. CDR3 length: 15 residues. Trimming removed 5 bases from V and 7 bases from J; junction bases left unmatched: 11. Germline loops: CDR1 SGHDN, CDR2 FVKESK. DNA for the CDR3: TGTGCCAGCAGCTCACTAAACAGGGGTAGAAATGAGCAGTTCTTC. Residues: CASSSLNRGRNEQFF.

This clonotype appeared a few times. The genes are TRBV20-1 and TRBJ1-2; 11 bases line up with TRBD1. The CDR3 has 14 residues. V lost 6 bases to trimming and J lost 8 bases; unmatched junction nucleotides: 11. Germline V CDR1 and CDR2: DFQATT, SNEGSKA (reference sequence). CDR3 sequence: CSAMFGTGGRGYTF. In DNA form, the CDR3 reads TGCAGTGCCATGTTTGGGACAGGGGGACGCGGCTACACCTTC.

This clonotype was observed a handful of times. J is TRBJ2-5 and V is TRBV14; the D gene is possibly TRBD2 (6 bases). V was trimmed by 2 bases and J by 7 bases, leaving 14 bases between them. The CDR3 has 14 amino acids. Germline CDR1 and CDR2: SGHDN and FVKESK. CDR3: CASSQFGGALTQYF. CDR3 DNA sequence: TGTGCCAGCAGCCAATTCGGCGGGGCCTTGACCCAGTACTTC.

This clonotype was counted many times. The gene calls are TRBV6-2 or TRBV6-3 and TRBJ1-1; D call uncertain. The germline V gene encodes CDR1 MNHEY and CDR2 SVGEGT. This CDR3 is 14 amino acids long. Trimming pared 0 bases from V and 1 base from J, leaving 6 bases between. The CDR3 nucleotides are TGTGCCAGCAGTTACTCGTGGCAGAACACTGAAGCTTTCTTT. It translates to CASSYSWQNTEAFF.

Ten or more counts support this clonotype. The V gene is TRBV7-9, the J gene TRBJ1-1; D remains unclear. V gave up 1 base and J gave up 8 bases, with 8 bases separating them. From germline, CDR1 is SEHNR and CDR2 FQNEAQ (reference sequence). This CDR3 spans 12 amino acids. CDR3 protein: CASSLVGGEAFF. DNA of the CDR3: TGTGCCAGCAGCTTAGTAGGTGGGGAAGCTTTCTTT.

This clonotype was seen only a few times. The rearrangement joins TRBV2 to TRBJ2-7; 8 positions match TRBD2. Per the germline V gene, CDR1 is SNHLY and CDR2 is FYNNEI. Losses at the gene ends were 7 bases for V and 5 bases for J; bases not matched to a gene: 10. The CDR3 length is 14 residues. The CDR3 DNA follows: TGTGCCAGCAAGGGGGTAGCGGGAACCAACGAGCAGTACTTC. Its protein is CASKGVAGTNEQYF.

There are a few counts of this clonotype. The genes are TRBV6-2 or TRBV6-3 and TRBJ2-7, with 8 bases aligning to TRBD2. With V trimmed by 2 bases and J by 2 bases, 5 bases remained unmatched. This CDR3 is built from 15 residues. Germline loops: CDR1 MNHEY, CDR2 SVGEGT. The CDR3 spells CASSYIAGGAYEQYF. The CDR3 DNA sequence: TGTGCCAGCAGTTACATCGCGGGAGGCGCCTACGAGCAGTACTTC.

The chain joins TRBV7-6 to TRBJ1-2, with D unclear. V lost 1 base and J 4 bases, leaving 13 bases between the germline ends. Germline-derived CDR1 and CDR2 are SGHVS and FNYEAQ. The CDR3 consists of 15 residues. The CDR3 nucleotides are TGTGCCAGCAGCTTAGGCCTAACCGAGGGCTATGGCTACACCTTC. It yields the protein CASSLGLTEGYGYTF.

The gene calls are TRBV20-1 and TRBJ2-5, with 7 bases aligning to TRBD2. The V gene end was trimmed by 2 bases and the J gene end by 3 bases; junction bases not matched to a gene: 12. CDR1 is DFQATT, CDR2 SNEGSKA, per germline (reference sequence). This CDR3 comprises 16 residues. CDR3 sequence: CSARPRFRLAEETQYF. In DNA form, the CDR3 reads TGCAGTGCTAGACCGAGATTTCGGCTAGCGGAAGAGACCCAGTACTTC.

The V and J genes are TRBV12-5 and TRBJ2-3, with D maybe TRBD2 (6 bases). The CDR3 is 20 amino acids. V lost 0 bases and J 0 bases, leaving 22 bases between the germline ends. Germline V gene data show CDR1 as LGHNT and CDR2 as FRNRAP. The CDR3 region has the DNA TGTGCTAGTGGTTTGGTAAGGCCGGGGGTCCGGACCGCTAGCACAGATACGCAGTATTTT. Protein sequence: CASGLVRPGVRTASTDTQYF. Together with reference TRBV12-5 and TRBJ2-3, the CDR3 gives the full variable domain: DARVTQTPRHKVTEMGQEVTMRCQPILGHNTVFWYRQTMMQGLELLAYFRNRAPLDDSGMPKDRFSAEMPDATLATLKIQPSEPRDSAVYFCASGLVRPGVRTASTDTQYFGPGTRLTVL.

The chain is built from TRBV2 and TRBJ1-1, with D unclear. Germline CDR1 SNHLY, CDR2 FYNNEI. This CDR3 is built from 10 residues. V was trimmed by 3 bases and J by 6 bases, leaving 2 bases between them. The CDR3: CASSDPEAFF. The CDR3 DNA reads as TGTGCCAGCAGTGACCCTGAAGCTTTCTTT.

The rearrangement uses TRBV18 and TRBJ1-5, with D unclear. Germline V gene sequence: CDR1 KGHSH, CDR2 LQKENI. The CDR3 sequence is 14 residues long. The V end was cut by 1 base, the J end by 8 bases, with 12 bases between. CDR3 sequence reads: CASSPLGSQEPQHF. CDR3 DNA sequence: TGTGCCAGCTCACCACTGGGCTCTCAGGAGCCCCAGCATTTT.

CDR3 DNA sequence: TGTGCCAGCAGCTTTCGCGGGGGGAGCTATGGCTACACCTTC. Its protein product is CASSFRGGSYGYTF. The chain couples TRBV5-6 to TRBJ1-2; TRBD1 is a possible D gene (5 bases). CDR1 and CDR2 from the germline V gene are SGHDT and YYEEEE. This CDR3 is built from 14 residues. Trimming stripped 2 bases from V and 4 bases from J, with 12 bases between.

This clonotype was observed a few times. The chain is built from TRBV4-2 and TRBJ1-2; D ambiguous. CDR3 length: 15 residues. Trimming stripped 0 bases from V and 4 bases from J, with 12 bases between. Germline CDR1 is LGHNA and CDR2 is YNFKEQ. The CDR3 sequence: CASSQESRPSYGYTF. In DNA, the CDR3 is TGTGCCAGCAGCCAAGAATCCAGGCCAAGCTATGGCTACACCTTC.

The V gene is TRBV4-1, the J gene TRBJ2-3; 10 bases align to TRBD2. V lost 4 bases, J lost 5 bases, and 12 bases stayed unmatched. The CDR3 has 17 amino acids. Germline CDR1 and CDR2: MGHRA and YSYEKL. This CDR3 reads CASSRGRSGGAVDTQYF. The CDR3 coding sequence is TGCGCCAGCAGCCGGGGTAGGAGCGGGGGGGCTGTAGATACGCAGTATTTT.

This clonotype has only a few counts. The CDR3 DNA is TGTGCCGGCCGGGACAGGAAAACCGGGGAGCTGTTTTTT. It specifies CAGRDRKTGELFF. This sequence joins TRBV10-3 and TRBJ2-2; the match to TRBD1 covers 8 bases. V shed 11 bases, J shed 5 bases, and the junction held 7 bases outside the gene matches. CDR3 length: 13 residues. The germline V gene encodes CDR1 ENHRY and CDR2 SYGVKD.

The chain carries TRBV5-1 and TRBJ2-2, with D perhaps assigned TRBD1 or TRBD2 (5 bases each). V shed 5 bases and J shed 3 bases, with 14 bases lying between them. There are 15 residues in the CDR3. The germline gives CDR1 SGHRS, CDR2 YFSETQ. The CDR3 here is CASSWGKVHTGELFF. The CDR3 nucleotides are TGCGCCAGCAGTTGGGGGAAGGTCCACACCGGGGAGCTGTTTTTT. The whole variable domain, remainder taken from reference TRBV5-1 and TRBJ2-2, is KAGVTQTPRYLIKTRGQQVTLSCSPISGHRSVSWYQQTPGQGLQFLFEYFSETQRNKGNFPGRFSGRQFSNSRSEMNVSTLELGDSALYLCASSWGKVHTGELFFGEGSRLTVL.

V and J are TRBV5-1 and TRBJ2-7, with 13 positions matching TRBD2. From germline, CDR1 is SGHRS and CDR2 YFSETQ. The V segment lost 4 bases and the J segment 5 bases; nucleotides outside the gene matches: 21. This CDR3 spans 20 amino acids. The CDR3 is CASSKITGTSGAYHFHEQYF. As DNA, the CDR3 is TGCGCCAGCAGCAAAATCACCGGGACTAGCGGGGCCTACCATTTCCACGAGCAGTACTTC.

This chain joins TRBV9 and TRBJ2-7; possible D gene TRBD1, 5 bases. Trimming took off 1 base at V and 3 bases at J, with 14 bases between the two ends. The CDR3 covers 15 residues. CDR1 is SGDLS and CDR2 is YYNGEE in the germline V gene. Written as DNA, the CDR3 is TGTGCCAGCAGCGTAATGGCACAGGCGTACTACGAGCAGTACTTC. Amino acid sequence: CASSVMAQAYYEQYF.